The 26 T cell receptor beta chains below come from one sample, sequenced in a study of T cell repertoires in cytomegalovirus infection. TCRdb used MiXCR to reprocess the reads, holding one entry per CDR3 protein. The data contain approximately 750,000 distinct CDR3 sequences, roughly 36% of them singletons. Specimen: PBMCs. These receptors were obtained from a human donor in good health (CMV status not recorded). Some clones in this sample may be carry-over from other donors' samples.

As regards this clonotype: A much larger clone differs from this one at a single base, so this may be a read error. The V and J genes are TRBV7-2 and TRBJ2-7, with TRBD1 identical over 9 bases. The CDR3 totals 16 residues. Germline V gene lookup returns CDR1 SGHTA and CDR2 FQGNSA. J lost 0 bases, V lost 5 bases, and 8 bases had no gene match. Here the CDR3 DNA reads TGTGCCAGCAGCCCTCCTCGGACAGGGGCCTCCTACGAGCAGTACTTC. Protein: CASSPPRTGASYEQYF.

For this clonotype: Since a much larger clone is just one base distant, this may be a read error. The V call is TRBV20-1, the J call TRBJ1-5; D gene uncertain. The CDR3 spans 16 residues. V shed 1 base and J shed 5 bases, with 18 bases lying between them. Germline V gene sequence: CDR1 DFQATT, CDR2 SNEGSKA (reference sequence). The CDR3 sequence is CSARASGPPMDQPQHF. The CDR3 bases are TGCAGTGCTAGAGCGAGCGGGCCCCCAATGGATCAGCCCCAGCATTTT.

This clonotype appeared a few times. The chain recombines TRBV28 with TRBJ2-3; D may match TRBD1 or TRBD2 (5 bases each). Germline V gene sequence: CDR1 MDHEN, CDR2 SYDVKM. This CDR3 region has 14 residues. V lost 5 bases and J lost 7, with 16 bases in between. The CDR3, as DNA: TGTGCCAGCAGTCCCGGGACCGTAGCAAATACGCAGTATTTT. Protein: CASSPGTVANTQYF.

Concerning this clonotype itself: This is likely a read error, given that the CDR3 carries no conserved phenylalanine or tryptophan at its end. The CDR3 DNA follows: TGTGCCAGCAGCCTAGATGGATTAGCAGCCAATGAGCAGTTCTTG. Translated: CASSLDGLAANEQFL. V usage is TRBV7-8 and J usage is TRBJ2-1, with D hard to call. V was cut by 5 bases and J by 6 bases, with 17 bases left in between. The CDR3 spans 15 residues. Germline CDR1 is SGHVS and CDR2 is FQNEAQ.

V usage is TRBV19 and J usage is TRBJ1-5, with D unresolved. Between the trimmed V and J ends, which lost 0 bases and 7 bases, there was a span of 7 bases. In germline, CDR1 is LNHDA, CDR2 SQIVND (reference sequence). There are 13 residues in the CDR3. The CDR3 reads CASSIDQKQPQHF. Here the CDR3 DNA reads TGTGCCAGTAGTATAGATCAAAAGCAGCCCCAGCATTTT. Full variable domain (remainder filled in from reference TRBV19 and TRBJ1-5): DGGITQSPKYLFRKEGQNVTLSCEQNLNHDAMYWYRQDPGQGLRLIYYSQIVNDFQKGDIAEGYSVSREKKESFPLTVTSAQKNPTAFYLCASSIDQKQPQHFGDGTRLSIL.

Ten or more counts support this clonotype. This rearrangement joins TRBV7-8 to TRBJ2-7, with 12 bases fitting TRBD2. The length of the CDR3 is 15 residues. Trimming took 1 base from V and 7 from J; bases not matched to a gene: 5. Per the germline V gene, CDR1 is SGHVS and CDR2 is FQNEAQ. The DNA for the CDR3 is TGTGCCAGCAGCTTAGGGCTAGCGGGGGGGCGGGAGCAGTACTTC. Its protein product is CASSLGLAGGREQYF.

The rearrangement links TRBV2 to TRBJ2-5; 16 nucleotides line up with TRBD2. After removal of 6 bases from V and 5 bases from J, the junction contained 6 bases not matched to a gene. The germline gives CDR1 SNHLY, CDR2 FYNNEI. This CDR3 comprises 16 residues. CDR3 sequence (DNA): TGTGCCAGCAGCCAGGGACTAGCGGGGGGGCGCGAGACCCAGTACTTC. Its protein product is CASSQGLAGGRETQYF.

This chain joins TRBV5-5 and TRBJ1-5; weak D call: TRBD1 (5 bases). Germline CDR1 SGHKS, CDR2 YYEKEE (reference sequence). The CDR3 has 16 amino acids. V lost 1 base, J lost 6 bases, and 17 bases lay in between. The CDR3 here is CASSLIGSGGVQPQHF. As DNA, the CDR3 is TGTGCCAGCAGCTTGATTGGTTCGGGGGGAGTTCAGCCCCAGCATTTT.

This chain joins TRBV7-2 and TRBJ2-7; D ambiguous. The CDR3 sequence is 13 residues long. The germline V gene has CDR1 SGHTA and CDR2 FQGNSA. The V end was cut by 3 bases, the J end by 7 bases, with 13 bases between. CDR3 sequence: CASSFTTVGEQYF. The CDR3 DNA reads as TGTGCCAGCAGCTTTACGACGGTGGGGGAGCAGTACTTC.

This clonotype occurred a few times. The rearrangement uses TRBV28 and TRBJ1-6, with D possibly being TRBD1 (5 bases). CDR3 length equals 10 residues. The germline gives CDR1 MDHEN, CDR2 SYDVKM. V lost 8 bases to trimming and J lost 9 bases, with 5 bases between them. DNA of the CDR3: TGTGCCAGCGGGGGTTCACCCCTCCACTTT. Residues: CASGGSPLHF.

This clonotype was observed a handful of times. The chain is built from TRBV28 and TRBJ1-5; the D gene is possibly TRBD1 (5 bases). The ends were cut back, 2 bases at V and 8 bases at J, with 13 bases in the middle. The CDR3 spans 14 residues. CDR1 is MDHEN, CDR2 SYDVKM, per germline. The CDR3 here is CASSLPGPRKPQHF. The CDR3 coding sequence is TGTGCCAGCAGTTTACCGGGGCCGCGAAAGCCCCAGCATTTT.

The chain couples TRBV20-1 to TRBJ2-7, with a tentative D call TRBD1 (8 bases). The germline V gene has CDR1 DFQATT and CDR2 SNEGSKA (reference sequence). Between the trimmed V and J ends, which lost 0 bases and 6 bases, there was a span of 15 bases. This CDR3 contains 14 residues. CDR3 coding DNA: TGCAGTGCTAGAGATAAACAGGGGGGGGGCGAGCAGTACTTC. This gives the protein CSARDKQGGGEQYF.

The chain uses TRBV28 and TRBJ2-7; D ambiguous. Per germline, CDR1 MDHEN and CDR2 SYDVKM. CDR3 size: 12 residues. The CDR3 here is CDTWGSSYEQYF. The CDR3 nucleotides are TGTGACACTTGGGGAAGCTCCTACGAGCAGTACTTC.

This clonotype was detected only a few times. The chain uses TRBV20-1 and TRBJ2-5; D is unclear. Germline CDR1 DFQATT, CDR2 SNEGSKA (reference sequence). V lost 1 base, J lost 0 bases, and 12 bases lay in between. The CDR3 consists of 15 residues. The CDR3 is CSARALRRNQETQYF. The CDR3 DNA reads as TGCAGTGCTAGAGCCCTAAGACGGAACCAAGAGACCCAGTACTTC.

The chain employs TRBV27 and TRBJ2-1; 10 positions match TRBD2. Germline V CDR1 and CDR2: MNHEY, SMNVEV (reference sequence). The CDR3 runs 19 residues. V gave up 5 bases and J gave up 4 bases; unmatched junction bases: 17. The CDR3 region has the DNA TGTGCCAGCAGTCCAGGCAGGCTAGCGGGAGTCTGGGGGTACAATGAGCAGTTCTTC. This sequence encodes CASSPGRLAGVWGYNEQFF.

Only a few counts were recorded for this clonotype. CDR3 sequence reads: CATQIAGTGEQFF. CDR3 coding DNA: TGTGCCACCCAAATAGCGGGGACCGGGGAGCAGTTCTTC. This chain connects TRBV12-3 or TRBV12-4 to TRBJ2-1, with 8 bases that match TRBD2. CDR3 length equals 13 residues. V was pared by 10 bases and J by 10 bases, with 12 bases of the junction left unmatched.

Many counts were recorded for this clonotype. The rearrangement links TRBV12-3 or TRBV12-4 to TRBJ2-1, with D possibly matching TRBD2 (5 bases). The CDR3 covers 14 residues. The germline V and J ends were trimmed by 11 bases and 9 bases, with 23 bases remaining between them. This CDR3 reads CASALGGTSAEQFF. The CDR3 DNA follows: TGTGCCTCCGCCTTAGGAGGCACGTCCGCTGAGCAGTTCTTC.

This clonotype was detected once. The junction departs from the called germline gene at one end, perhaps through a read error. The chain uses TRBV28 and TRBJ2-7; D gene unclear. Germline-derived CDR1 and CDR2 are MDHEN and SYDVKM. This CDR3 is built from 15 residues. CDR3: CARSFLGLASYEQYF. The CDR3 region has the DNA TGTGCCCGCAGTTTTTTGGGGTTGGCTTCCTACGAGCAGTACTTC.

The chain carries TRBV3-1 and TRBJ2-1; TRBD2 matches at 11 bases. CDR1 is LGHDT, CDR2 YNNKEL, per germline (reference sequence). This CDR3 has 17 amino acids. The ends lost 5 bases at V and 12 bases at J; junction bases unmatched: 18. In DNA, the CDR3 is TGTGCCAGCAGCGGGATTTTGGGGACTAGCGGTGGCCGCGGGCAGTTCTTC. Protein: CASSGILGTSGGRGQFF.

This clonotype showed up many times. DNA for the CDR3: TGTGCCAGCAGCTTAAGGACTAGCGGGAGCCCCGGGACCGGGGAGCTGTTTTTT. It encodes CASSLRTSGSPGTGELFF. The rearrangement uses TRBV7-8 and TRBJ2-2; TRBD2 matches 13 bases. Looked up from germline, CDR1 is SGHVS and CDR2 is FQNEAQ. This CDR3 comprises 18 residues. Trimming cost V 2 bases and J 5 bases; bases outside gene matches: 8.

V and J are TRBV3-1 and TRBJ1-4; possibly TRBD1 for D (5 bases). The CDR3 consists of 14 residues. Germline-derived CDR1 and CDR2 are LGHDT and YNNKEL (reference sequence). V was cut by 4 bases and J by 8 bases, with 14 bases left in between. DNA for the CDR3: TGTGCCAGCAGCCGCGCAGGGATCAAAGAAAAACTGTTTTTT. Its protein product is CASSRAGIKEKLFF.

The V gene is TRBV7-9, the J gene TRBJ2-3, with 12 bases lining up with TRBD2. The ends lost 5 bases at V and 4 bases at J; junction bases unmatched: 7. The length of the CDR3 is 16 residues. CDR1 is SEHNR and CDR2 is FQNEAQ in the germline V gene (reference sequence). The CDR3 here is CASSLTSGRLADTQYF. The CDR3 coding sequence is TGTGCCAGCAGCCTTACTAGCGGGAGGTTAGCAGATACGCAGTATTTT.

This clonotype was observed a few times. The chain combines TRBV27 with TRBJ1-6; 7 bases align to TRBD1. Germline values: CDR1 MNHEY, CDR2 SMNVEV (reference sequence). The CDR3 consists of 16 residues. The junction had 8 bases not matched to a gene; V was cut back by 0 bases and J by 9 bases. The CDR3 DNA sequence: TGTGCCAGCAGTTTATCTAGACAGGGCTTAGTTTCACCCCTCCACTTT. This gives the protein CASSLSRQGLVSPLHF.

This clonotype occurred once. The CDR3 coding sequence is TGTGCCAGCAGCGTAGTTGAGCACAATGAGCAGTTCTTC. Its protein is CASSVVEHNEQFF. V gene TRBV9 combines with J gene TRBJ2-1; D is unresolved. Looked up from germline, CDR1 is SGDLS and CDR2 is YYNGEE. Deletions cut 0 bases from V and 5 bases from J, with 6 bases between. This CDR3 contains 13 residues.

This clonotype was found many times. CDR3 loop: CASSLVVSLRNEQFF. DNA for the CDR3: TGTGCCAGCAGCTTAGTGGTTAGTCTGAGGAATGAGCAGTTCTTC. The chain has TRBV7-2 and TRBJ2-1, with D uncertain. V gave up 1 base and J gave up 7 bases, with 14 bases separating them. Germline V gives CDR1 SGHTA, CDR2 FQGNSA. This CDR3 contains 15 residues. Supplemented by reference TRBV7-2 and TRBJ2-1, the full variable domain reads GAGVSQSPSNKVTEKGKDVELRCDPISGHTALYWYRQSLGQGLEFLIYFQGNSAPDKSGLPSDRFSAERTGGSVSTLTIQRTQQEDSAVYLCASSLVVSLRNEQFFGPGTRLTVL.

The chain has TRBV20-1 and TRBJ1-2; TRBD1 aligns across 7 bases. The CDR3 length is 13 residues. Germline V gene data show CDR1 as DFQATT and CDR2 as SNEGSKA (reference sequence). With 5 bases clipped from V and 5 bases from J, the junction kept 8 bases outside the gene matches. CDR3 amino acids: CSAPQQGKYGYTF. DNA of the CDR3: TGCAGTGCTCCCCAACAGGGGAAATATGGCTACACCTTC.